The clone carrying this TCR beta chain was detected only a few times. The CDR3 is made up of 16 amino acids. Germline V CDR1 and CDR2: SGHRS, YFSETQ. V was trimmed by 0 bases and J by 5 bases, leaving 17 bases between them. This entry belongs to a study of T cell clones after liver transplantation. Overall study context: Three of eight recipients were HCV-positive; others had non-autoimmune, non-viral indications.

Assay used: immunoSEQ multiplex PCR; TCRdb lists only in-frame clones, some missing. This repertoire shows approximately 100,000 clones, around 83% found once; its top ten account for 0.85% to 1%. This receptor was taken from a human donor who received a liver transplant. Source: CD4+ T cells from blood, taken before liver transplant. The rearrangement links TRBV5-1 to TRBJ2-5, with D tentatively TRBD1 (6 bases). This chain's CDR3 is CASSLASQGKGETQYF. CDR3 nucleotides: TGCGCCAGCAGCTTGGCCAGCCAGGGGAAGGGGGAGACCCAGTACTTC.